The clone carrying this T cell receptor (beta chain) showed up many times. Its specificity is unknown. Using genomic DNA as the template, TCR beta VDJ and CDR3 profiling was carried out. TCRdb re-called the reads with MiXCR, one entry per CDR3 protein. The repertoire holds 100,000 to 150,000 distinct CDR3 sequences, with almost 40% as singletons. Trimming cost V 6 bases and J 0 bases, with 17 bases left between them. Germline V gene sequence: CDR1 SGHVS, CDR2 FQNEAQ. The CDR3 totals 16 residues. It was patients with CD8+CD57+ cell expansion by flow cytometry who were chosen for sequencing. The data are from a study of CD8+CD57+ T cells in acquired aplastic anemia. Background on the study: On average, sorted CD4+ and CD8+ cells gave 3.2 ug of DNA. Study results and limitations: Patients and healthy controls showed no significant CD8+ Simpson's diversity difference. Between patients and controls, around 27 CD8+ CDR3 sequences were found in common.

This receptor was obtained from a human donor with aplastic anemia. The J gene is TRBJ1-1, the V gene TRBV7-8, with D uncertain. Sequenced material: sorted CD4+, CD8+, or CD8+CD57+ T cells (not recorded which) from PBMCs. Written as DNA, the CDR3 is TGTGCCAGCAGTCCTTTGGCCCGAGGCATGAACACTGAAGCTTTCTTT. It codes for CASSPLARGMNTEAFF.